This is a list of T cell receptor beta chains from one sample in a study of T cells in Graves' hyperthyroidism and ophthalmopathy. One entry per CDR3 protein results from TCRdb running MiXCR on the multiplex PCR reads. This table has about 360,000 distinct CDR3 sequences, about 13% appearing once. Sequencing was performed on blood. The source of these receptors is a woman younger than 35 with Graves' hyperthyroidism. The CDR3 runs from the conserved cysteine through the conserved F or W. D genes are given only for firm matches. Size is stated for part of the rows, as once, few or many counts, or as a class when the clone is expanded.

clone_size	d_call	j_call	v_call	cdr3_nt	cdr3_aa
many	TRBD1	TRBJ1-5	TRBV28	TGTGCCAGCAGTCGGACAGGCGCCAATCCCCAGCATTTT	CASSRTGANPQHF
many	TRBD2	TRBJ2-2	TRBV11-2	TGTGCCAGCAGCTGGGTTGCGGGAGGGAACACCGGGGAGCTGTTTTTT	CASSWVAGGNTGELFF
few	TRBD1	TRBJ2-3	TRBV7-3	TGTGCCAGCAGCTCGGACAGGGAATCAGATACGCAGTATTTT	CASSSDRESDTQYF
many	.	TRBJ2-5	TRBV5-1	TGCGCCAGCAGTTCCCCGGGTCCCGAAGAGACCCAGTACTTC	CASSSPGPEETQYF
many	TRBD1	TRBJ2-7	TRBV18	TGTGCCAGCTCAAACAGGGGCTTTGATTCCTACGAGCAGTACTTC	CASSNRGFDSYEQYF
.	.	TRBJ2-2	TRBV13	TGTGCCAGCAGCTCCCGAAGGGGCAGCCCGGAGGAGCTGTTTTTT	CASSSRRGSPEELFF
many	.	TRBJ2-1	TRBV9	TGTGCCAGCAGCGTAGGGGGGGCCCTCGGTCGTGATGAGCAGTTCTTC	CASSVGGALGRDEQFF
.	TRBD1	TRBJ1-1	TRBV25-1	TGTGCCAGCAGTTCCGGGGGACAGGGGGGTTGGAACACTGAAGCTTTCTTT	CASSSGGQGGWNTEAFF
many	.	TRBJ1-5	TRBV3-1	TGTGCCAGCAGCCAAGGGGGGAATCAGCCCCAGCATTTT	CASSQGGNQPQHF
few	.	TRBJ1-2	TRBV4-2	TGTGCCAGCAGCCAACTAACGACCGGGAACTATGGCTACACCTTC	CASSQLTTGNYGYTF
many	.	TRBJ1-2	TRBV20-1	TGCAGTGTCCCGCCAATTCACGGATACTATGGCTACACCTTC	CSVPPIHGYYGYTF
many	TRBD1	TRBJ1-2	TRBV7-2	TGTGCCAGCAGCTTAAATTTGGGACAGGCCTATGGCTACACCTTC	CASSLNLGQAYGYTF
many	TRBD1	TRBJ1-6	TRBV7-3	TGTGCCAGCAGCTCGGGACAGAGACATTCACCCCTCCACTTT	CASSSGQRHSPLHF
many	.	TRBJ2-1	TRBV6-1	TGTGCCAGCAGCCCCCTTTTCATGGAGCACAATGAGCAGTTCTTC	CASSPLFMEHNEQFF
few	TRBD2	TRBJ2-2	TRBV12-3/TRBV12-4	TGTGCCAGCCTAACCTCGGGGGGGTACACCGGGGAGCTGTTTTTT	CASLTSGGYTGELFF
few	TRBD2	TRBJ2-1	TRBV24-1	TGTGCCACCAGTGATGGTGGTGGCGGGAGGGGGTATGAGCAGTTCTTC	CATSDGGGGRGYEQFF
many	.	TRBJ2-2	TRBV12-3/TRBV12-4	TGTGCCAGCAGCCACACATCAGGGATTTCGAACACCGGGGAGCTGTTTTTT	CASSHTSGISNTGELFF
many	TRBD1	TRBJ2-3	TRBV24-1	TGTGCCACCAGTGACCCAGGACAGGGGGTAGATACGCAGTATTTT	CATSDPGQGVDTQYF
.	.	TRBJ2-4	TRBV19	TGTGCCAGTATGCCGCAGCAAGCCAAAAACATTCAGTACTTC	CASMPQQAKNIQYF
many	.	TRBJ2-5	TRBV7-9	TGTGCCAGCAGCTTGGGCGGGTCCACCCAAGAGACCCAGTACTTC	CASSLGGSTQETQYF
.	.	TRBJ2-2	TRBV9	TGTGCCAGCAGCGTAGAGGAGGGCAGTCGCGGGGAGCTGTTTTTT	CASSVEEGSRGELFF
many	TRBD2	TRBJ2-7	TRBV11-2	TGTGCCAGCAGCTTAGTTGCGGGGGGTATCGAGCAGTACTTC	CASSLVAGGIEQYF
many	TRBD2	TRBJ2-3	TRBV3-1	TGTGCCAGCAGCCGTACTAGCGGCGGGGGGCCGACGGATACGCAGTATTTT	CASSRTSGGGPTDTQYF
.	TRBD1	TRBJ1-2	TRBV27	TGTGCCAGCAGACAGGGGGCGCAAGGCTACACCTTC	CASRQGAQGYTF
few	TRBD2	TRBJ2-5	TRBV20-1	TGCAGTGCCCCCCTAGCGGGAATCCAAGAGACCCAGTACTTC	CSAPLAGIQETQYF
few	TRBD2	TRBJ2-1	TRBV19	TGTGCCAGTAGTATTAGGACTAGCGGGAGTAATGAGCAGTTCTTC	CASSIRTSGSNEQFF
.	TRBD2	TRBJ2-3	TRBV25-1	TGTGCCAGCAGGGGGGCGGTAGCGGGAGGGCGAGAGAATCGGGACCTAAGCACAGATACGCAGTATTTT	CASRGAVAGGRENRDLSTDTQYF
.	.	TRBJ2-3	TRBV6-1	TGTGCCAGCAGCGGAACCCAAGATACGCAGTATTTT	CASSGTQDTQYF
many	.	TRBJ1-3	TRBV28	TGTGCCAGCAGTTTACGGGGGAGGGGCTCTGGAAACACCATATATTTT	CASSLRGRGSGNTIYF
many	.	TRBJ2-3	TRBV3-1	TGTGCCAGCAGCCACCCTCCTAGCACAGATACGCAGTATTTT	CASSHPPSTDTQYF
many	TRBD2	TRBJ2-7	TRBV7-2	TGTGCCAGCAGCTTAGCGCGCGGACTAGCGGACTCATTCTACGAGCAGTACTTC	CASSLARGLADSFYEQYF
many	TRBD2	TRBJ2-1	TRBV7-2	TGTGCCAGTAACCGACGGGGGGGGGCGATCCCAAATGAGCAGTTCTTC	CASNRRGGAIPNEQFF
many	.	TRBJ1-1	TRBV6-6	TGTGCCAGCAGTTACGGGACGACGAACACTGAAGCTTTCTTT	CASSYGTTNTEAFF
few	.	TRBJ1-1	TRBV7-2	TGTGCCAGCAGCTCCCTAGGGGCGAACACTGAAACTTTCTTT	CASSSLGANTETFF
.	TRBD2	TRBJ2-5	TRBV19	TGTGCCAGCAAAACAAAGGGACTAGCGGGGGAGACCCAGTACTTC	CASKTKGLAGETQYF